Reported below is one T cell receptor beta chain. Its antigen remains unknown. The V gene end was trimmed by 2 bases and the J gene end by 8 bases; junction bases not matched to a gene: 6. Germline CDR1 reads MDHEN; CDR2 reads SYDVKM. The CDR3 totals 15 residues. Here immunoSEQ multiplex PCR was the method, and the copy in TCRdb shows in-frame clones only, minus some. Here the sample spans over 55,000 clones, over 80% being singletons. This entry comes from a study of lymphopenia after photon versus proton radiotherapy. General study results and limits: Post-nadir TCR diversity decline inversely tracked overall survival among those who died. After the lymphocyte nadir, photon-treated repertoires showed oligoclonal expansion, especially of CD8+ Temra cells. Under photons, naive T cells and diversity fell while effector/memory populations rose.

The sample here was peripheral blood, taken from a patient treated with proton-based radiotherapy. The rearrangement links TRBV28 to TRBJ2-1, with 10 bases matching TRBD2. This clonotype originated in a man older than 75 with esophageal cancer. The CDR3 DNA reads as TGTGCCAGCAGTTTACCCACTAGCGGGATTGATGAGCAGTTCTTC. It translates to CASSLPTSGIDEQFF.